What follows are 8 T cell receptor beta chains derived from one specimen sequenced in a study of shared clonotypes between healthy human individuals. Measured with immunoSEQ multiplex PCR; TCRdb has only the in-frame clones, and not every one. Seen here are 2 million to 3 million clones, roughly 93% observed once, and the top ten hold roughly 0.39%. The sequenced sample consisted of naive CD4+ T cells from PBMCs. Subset specified: CD45RA+ positively selected. These receptor sequences come from a man aged 18 to 30 in good health. Some clones in this sample may be carry-over from other donors' samples.

A word on this clone: Compared with germline, one end of the junction differs, possibly owing to a read error. This rearrangement joins TRBV7-9 to TRBJ2-5; the match to TRBD2 covers 10 bases. Germline V gives CDR1 SEHNR, CDR2 FQNEAQ (reference sequence). The CDR3 has 14 amino acids. CDR3 residues: CASSLAGAVETQYF. In DNA form, the CDR3 reads TGTGCCAGCAGCCTAGCGGGAGCTGTAGAGACCCAGTACTTC.

The chain combines TRBV6-1 with TRBJ1-2, with TRBD1 matching over 9 bases. Germline trimming cut 6 bases from V and 5 bases from J; bases unmatched to any gene: 10. The CDR3 runs 15 residues. Looked up from germline, CDR1 is MNHNS and CDR2 is SASEGT. The chain's CDR3 is CASSAPGQGGYGYTF. DNA for the CDR3: TGTGCCAGCAGCGCTCCGGGACAGGGCGGGTATGGCTACACCTTC.

This chain joins TRBV27 and TRBJ1-5, with a tentative D call TRBD1 (6 bases). This CDR3 is 15 amino acids long. Trimming pared 6 bases from V and 2 bases from J, leaving 14 bases between. Germline loops: CDR1 MNHEY, CDR2 SMNVEV (reference sequence). In nucleotides, the CDR3 is TGTGCCAGCAGATATCCCAGGGGAGGCAATCAGCCCCAGCATTTT. This encodes CASRYPRGGNQPQHF.

This sequence joins TRBV5-4 and TRBJ2-3; tentative D call: TRBD1 (5 bases). Germline V CDR1 and CDR2: SGHNT, YYREEE (reference sequence). This CDR3 spans 14 amino acids. V dropped 1 base and J dropped 2 bases, with 8 bases sitting between them. The chain's CDR3 is CASSLRGFTDTQYF. The CDR3 DNA is TGTGCCAGCAGCTTGAGGGGATTCACAGATACGCAGTATTTT.

The chain couples TRBV7-2 to TRBJ1-6; 7 nucleotides match TRBD1. Per the germline V gene, CDR1 is SGHTA and CDR2 is FQGNSA. This CDR3 is built from 16 residues. The trim removed 2 bases at V and 6 bases at J, leaving 7 bases unmatched. This CDR3 reads CASSLPHRDSNSPLHF. The DNA for the CDR3 is TGTGCCAGCAGCTTACCCCACCGGGACAGTAATTCACCCCTCCACTTT.

This chain joins TRBV4-3 and TRBJ2-2; D is undetermined. Germline V gene sequence: CDR1 LGHNA, CDR2 YSLEER. Trimming removed 7 bases at V and 2 bases at J, with 17 bases between. The CDR3 is made up of 16 amino acids. The CDR3 region has the DNA TGCGCCAGCACCGCTTGGGTAGCACCCAACACCGGGGAGCTGTTTTTT. Amino acids: CASTAWVAPNTGELFF.

This rearrangement joins TRBV5-1 to TRBJ2-1; D possibly corresponds to TRBD2 (6 bases). The germline V and J ends were trimmed by 6 bases and 0 bases, with 13 bases remaining between them. The CDR3 length is 15 residues. From germline, CDR1 is SGHRS and CDR2 YFSETQ. DNA for the CDR3: TGCGCCAGCAAGATGGGGACTGGCTCCTACAATGAGCAGTTCTTC. It translates to CASKMGTGSYNEQFF.

The chain is built from TRBV21-1 and TRBJ1-1. TRBV21-1 is noted as a pseudogene. This CDR3 has 15 residues. The CDR3 region has the DNA TGTGCCAGCAGCACCAAAACGCCGGGGGAGACTGAAGCTTTCTTT. Amino acids: CASSTKTPGETEAFF.